The 21 T cell receptor beta chains reported below all come from one sample, sequenced in a study of T cells in Graves' hyperthyroidism and ophthalmopathy. TCR beta CDR3 sequences were amplified from RNA transcripts. First-round RT-PCR of the TCR CDR3 relied on the HTBI primer set. Each CDR3 protein is one row after TCRdb ran MiXCR on the multiplex PCR reads. The sample contains fewer than 45,000 distinct CDR3 sequences, 40% to 55% of which appear only once. The source material was blood. Receptors were obtained from a woman between 45 and 65 years old with Graves' hyperthyroidism that later progressed to Graves' ophthalmopathy.

This clonotype was counted at least ten times. The V call is TRBV11-3, the J call TRBJ1-1, with 7 bases lining up with TRBD1. The CDR3 contains 18 residues. Germline loops: CDR1 SGHNT, CDR2 YENEEA. With V trimmed by 0 bases and J by 5 bases, 15 bases remained unmatched. CDR3 coding DNA: TGTGCCAGCAGCTTAGACGTTCTGGGAGGCAGGGGGTTAACTGAAGCTTTCTTT. Its protein product is CASSLDVLGGRGLTEAFF.

This clonotype was counted many times. This chain links TRBV6-6 with TRBJ1-5; D ambiguous. The CDR3 is made up of 13 amino acids. Germline CDR1 is MNHNY and CDR2 is SVGAGI (reference sequence). Between the trimmed V and J ends, which lost 7 bases and 0 bases, there was a span of 7 bases. The CDR3 sequence: CASTFYSNQPQHF. The CDR3 nucleotides are TGTGCCAGCACATTTTATAGCAATCAGCCCCAGCATTTT.

The gene calls are TRBV7-9 and TRBJ2-7, with TRBD1 matching over 9 bases. With V trimmed by 1 base and J by 4 bases, 2 bases remained unmatched. The V gene's germline CDR1 is SEHNR and CDR2 FQNEAQ (reference sequence). This CDR3 has 14 residues. CDR3 coding DNA: TGTGCCAGCAGCTTAGGGGGACAGGGATACGAGCAGTACTTC. Its translation: CASSLGGQGYEQYF. Looking up the rest from reference TRBV7-9 and TRBJ2-7 gives the full variable domain: DTGVSQNPRHKITKRGQNVTFRCDPISEHNRLYWYRQTLGQGPEFLTYFQNEAQLEKSRLLSDRFSAERPKGSFSTLEIQRTEQGDSAMYLCASSLGGQGYEQYFGPGTRLTVT.

This clonotype was seen a single time. The J gene is TRBJ1-2, the V gene TRBV20-1, with D possibly being TRBD1 (6 bases). This CDR3 is 15 amino acids long. Germline V lookup: CDR1 DFQATT, CDR2 SNEGSKA (reference sequence). Trimming shortened V by 6 bases and J by 5 bases, and 22 bases separated the two germline ends. CDR3 nucleotides: TGCAGTGCCAGTAGTATAGACCGGGACACTTATGGCTACACCTTC. Amino acid sequence: CSASSIDRDTYGYTF.

In the case of this clonotype: The final CDR3 position lacks the conserved phenylalanine or tryptophan, pointing to a likely read error. The chain couples TRBV5-1 to TRBJ1-4, with 7 bases fitting TRBD1. The CDR3 runs to 16 residues. In germline, CDR1 is SGHRS, CDR2 YFSETQ. J was trimmed by 2 bases and V by 7 bases; bases with no gene match: 11. In DNA form, the CDR3 reads TGCGCCAGCCGCAGACGAGGACAGGTGACTAATGAAAAACTGTTTCTT. Translating gives CASRRRGQVTNEKLFL.

This clonotype was picked up a small number of times. This sequence joins TRBV2 and TRBJ2-3; the D gene is possibly TRBD1 (7 bases). The V end lost 11 bases, the J end lost 3 bases, and 24 bases lay between the germline ends. The CDR3 spans 16 residues. Germline-derived CDR1 and CDR2 are SNHLY and FYNNEI. In DNA form, the CDR3 reads TGTGCCTGGACCTTATCCGCCAGGGGGGCGACAGATACGCAGTATTTT. Translated: CAWTLSARGATDTQYF.

This clonotype appeared many times. The chain carries TRBV11-3 and TRBJ2-6; D is perhaps TRBD2 (6 bases). V was pared by 4 bases and J by 4 bases, with 11 bases between. This CDR3 has 15 amino acids. The germline gives CDR1 SGHNT, CDR2 YENEEA. CDR3 region: CASSSGGTGANVLTF. CDR3 nucleotide sequence: TGTGCCAGCAGCTCAGGAGGGACCGGGGCCAACGTCCTGACTTTC.

Ten or more counts support this clonotype. The chain combines TRBV30 with TRBJ2-1, with D perhaps matching TRBD1 (6 bases). In germline, CDR1 is GTSNPN, CDR2 SVGIG (reference sequence). The V end lost 0 bases, the J end lost 5 bases, and 8 bases lay between the germline ends. The CDR3 is 13 residues long. CDR3 region: CAWSVGTNNEQFF. DNA for the CDR3: TGTGCCTGGAGTGTAGGGACAAACAATGAGCAGTTCTTC.

This clonotype was seen once. The V and J genes are TRBV7-9 and TRBJ2-7; 8 bases agree with TRBD1. V shed 5 bases and J 3 bases; nucleotides not matched to a gene: 3. CDR1 is SEHNR and CDR2 is FQNEAQ in the germline V gene (reference sequence). The length of the CDR3 is 13 residues. CDR3 protein: CASSPDRDYEQYF. Written as DNA, the CDR3 is TGTGCCAGCAGCCCGGACAGGGACTACGAGCAGTACTTC.

The chain carries TRBV5-1 and TRBJ2-3; 14 bases fit TRBD2. CDR3 length equals 16 residues. With V trimmed by 4 bases and J by 5 bases, 6 bases remained unmatched. The germline gives CDR1 SGHRS, CDR2 YFSETQ. CDR3 amino acids: CASSPGLAGAVDTQYF. The CDR3 DNA sequence: TGCGCCAGCAGCCCGGGACTAGCGGGAGCAGTAGATACGCAGTATTTT. Together with reference TRBV5-1 and TRBJ2-3, the CDR3 gives the full variable domain: KAGVTQTPRYLIKTRGQQVTLSCSPISGHRSVSWYQQTPGQGLQFLFEYFSETQRNKGNFPGRFSGRQFSNSRSEMNVSTLELGDSALYLCASSPGLAGAVDTQYFGPGTRLTVL.

This clonotype was observed at least ten times. The rearrangement joins TRBV7-2 to TRBJ1-5, with D uncertain. Germline V CDR1 and CDR2: SGHTA, FQGNSA. Trimming cost V 3 bases and J 0 bases, with 9 bases left between them. The CDR3 sequence is 15 residues long. CDR3 DNA: TGTGCCAGCAGCTTGGTTCCGAATAGCAATCAGCCCCAGCATTTT. It translates to CASSLVPNSNQPQHF. Filled out from reference TRBV7-2 and TRBJ1-5, the complete variable domain reads GAGVSQSPSNKVTEKGKDVELRCDPISGHTALYWYRQSLGQGLEFLIYFQGNSAPDKSGLPSDRFSAERTGGSVSTLTIQRTQQEDSAVYLCASSLVPNSNQPQHFGDGTRLSIL.

Many counts were recorded for this clonotype. The chain joins TRBV19 to TRBJ2-1, with D perhaps TRBD2 (6 bases). Trimming removed 2 bases at V and 7 bases at J, with 12 bases between. The CDR3 totals 14 residues. Germline CDR1 LNHDA, CDR2 SQIVND (reference sequence). CDR3 DNA sequence: TGTGCCAGTAGTATATTGGGGGGTGAGAATGAGCAGTTCTTC. Encoded protein: CASSILGGENEQFF. The whole variable domain, filled in from reference TRBV19 and TRBJ2-1, reads DGGITQSPKYLFRKEGQNVTLSCEQNLNHDAMYWYRQDPGQGLRLIYYSQIVNDFQKGDIAEGYSVSREKKESFPLTVTSAQKNPTAFYLCASSILGGENEQFFGPGTRLTVL.

This sequence joins TRBV10-3 and TRBJ2-3, with TRBD2 matching over 7 bases. CDR1 ENHRY and CDR2 SYGVKD come from the germline V gene. The CDR3 has 16 residues. With 2 bases clipped from V and 11 bases from J, the junction kept 16 bases outside the gene matches. CDR3 sequence reads: CAISEMTGGTQDEQYF. CDR3 in DNA: TGTGCCATCAGTGAGATGACGGGAGGCACGCAGGATGAGCAGTATTTT.

This clonotype came up many times. The rearrangement joins TRBV20-1 to TRBJ1-1; no clear D. The CDR3 runs 15 residues. CDR1 DFQATT and CDR2 SNEGSKA come from the germline V gene (reference sequence). V gave up 0 bases and J gave up 5 bases, with 16 bases separating them. The CDR3 region has the DNA TGCAGTGCTAGAGATAACGGCCTAATGAGGACTGAAGCTTTCTTT. Its translation is CSARDNGLMRTEAFF.

This clonotype was seen at least ten times. CDR3 bases: TGTGCCAGCAGCAGATACCTAGCGGCAGATACGCAGTATTTT. The encoded protein is CASSRYLAADTQYF. The chain employs TRBV6-2 or TRBV6-3 and TRBJ2-3, with 7 bases that match TRBD2. The CDR3 length is 14 residues. J lost 4 bases, V lost 6 bases, and 7 bases had no gene match. The germline CDR1 and CDR2 sequences are MNHEY and SVGEGT.

The CDR3 nucleotides are TGTGCCAGCAGTTGGGCGAGCGGGAGGTTCACCGGGGAGCTGTTTTTT. It translates to CASSWASGRFTGELFF. The chain recombines TRBV6-6 with TRBJ2-2; 9 positions match TRBD2. The CDR3 runs to 16 residues. After removal of 4 bases from V and 4 bases from J, the junction contained 7 bases not matched to a gene. Germline V lookup: CDR1 MNHNY, CDR2 SVGAGI (reference sequence).

Notes on this clonotype: The junction and the germline gene differ at one end; a read error may be behind it. The chain joins TRBV29-1 to TRBJ2-7, with 10 bases identical to TRBD1. CDR1 and CDR2 from the germline V gene are SQVTM and ANQGSEA. The CDR3 is 12 amino acids. The CDR3 coding sequence is TGCAGCGTCGGGACAGGGGTGGACGAGCAATGCTTC. It codes for CSVGTGVDEQCF.

As to this clonotype: Possible read error: a much larger clone is one base away. This sequence joins TRBV27 and TRBJ2-1, with a weak D call TRBD2 (6 bases). CDR1 MNHEY and CDR2 SMNVEV come from the germline V gene (reference sequence). The CDR3 runs 15 residues. The V gene lost 3 bases and the J gene lost 6 bases, with 15 bases spanning the gap. Here the CDR3 reads CASSFDGGSGNEQFF. The CDR3 nucleotides read TGTGCCAGCAGTTTCGACGGGGGTAGCGGCAATGAGCAGTTCTTC.

The rearrangement joins TRBV20-1 to TRBJ2-7, with 8 bases identical to TRBD1. This CDR3 has 17 amino acids. CDR1 is DFQATT and CDR2 is SNEGSKA in the germline V gene (reference sequence). The ends lost 6 bases at V and 2 bases at J; junction bases unmatched: 18. This chain's CDR3 is CSATRDRSSSLPYEQYF. CDR3 DNA sequence: TGCAGTGCCACCCGGGACAGGTCTTCATCGCTCCCCTACGAGCAGTACTTC.

The sample holds many counts of this clonotype. This may stem from a read error, because a much larger clone lies one nucleotide away. V usage is TRBV19 and J usage is TRBJ2-7; D is perhaps TRBD1 (5 bases). This CDR3 is 14 amino acids long. Looked up from germline, CDR1 is LNHDA and CDR2 is SQIVND (reference sequence). The CDR3 spells CASSSRTDSYERYF. CDR3 DNA sequence: TGTGCCAGTAGCTCCAGAACAGACAGCTACGAGCGGTACTTC.

This clonotype has at least ten counts. V and J are TRBV7-3 and TRBJ2-1, with 7 nucleotides matching TRBD2. The CDR3 is 15 amino acids. V dropped 4 bases and J dropped 6; count of bases not matched to a gene: 9. Germline V CDR1 and CDR2: SGHTA, FQGTGA. CDR3 sequence reads: CASSYGGSWSNEQFF. Written as DNA, the CDR3 is TGTGCCAGCAGCTACGGCGGGAGTTGGTCCAATGAGCAGTTCTTC.